Sequencing of this TCR beta chain was carried out in a study of blood T cell repertoires in COVID-19. At the level of the study: Samples representing acute and convalescent COVID-19 were sourced from the United States, Italy and Spain. The cDNA or gDNA used as material had been derived from T cells, B-cell-depleted T cells, or PBMCs.

For recovered donors of Cohort 3, there were two negative PCRs, clearance, or symptom resolution. V lost 6 bases to trimming and J lost 0 bases, with 9 bases between them. CDR3 length: 13 residues. Original handling: Amplifying reference gene primers gave estimates of nucleated cell counts. Libraries were prepared by immunoSEQ multiplex PCR; TCRdb keeps only in-frame clonotypes and omits some of them. V and J calls and clone size are as listed in that table; D and trimming were resolved from the DNA. The data hold about 220,000 clones, with approximately 90% observed a single time. This clonotype originated in a woman aged 25 to 39 who had recovered from COVID-19. The chain employs TRBV12-3 or TRBV12-4 and TRBJ2-7; D unresolved. Specimen: PBMCs or T cells enriched from blood (not recorded which). The CDR3 loop reads CASRRGSSYEQYF. The CDR3 DNA is TGTGCCAGCAGAAGAGGAAGCTCCTACGAGCAGTACTTC.